This T cell receptor (beta chain) was retrieved from a study of monozygotic twins with cystic fibrosis. Concerning this clone: The antigen is unknown. The germline gene is not matched at one end of the junction; a read error may be the cause.

Study observations and caveats: Age, concordance and disease severity did not associate with shared CDR3 numbers.

Profiling relied on immunoSEQ multiplex PCR, and the TCRdb table lists in-frame clones only, not all of them. In the table there are roughly 14,000 clones, approximately 98% of which are singletons. Sequences were obtained from blood. The sequence derives from a girl under 10 years old with cystic fibrosis.

This CDR3 is CASSEPRDGTGGLFF. CDR3 nucleotides: TGTGCCAGCAGTGAGCCGCGGGACGGCACCGGGGGGCTGTTTTTT. The chain combines TRBV2 with TRBJ2-2, with a tentative D call TRBD2 (6 bases). The CDR3 consists of 15 residues. CDR1 SNHLY and CDR2 FYNNEI come from the germline V gene.